This T cell receptor (beta chain) was recorded in a study of patients and donors after allogeneic stem cell transplantation. In TCRdb, the RT-PCR reads were re-called with MiXCR into one record per CDR3 protein. The sample carries some 960,000 distinct CDR3 sequences, roughly 18% recorded once. Only a few counts were recorded for this clonotype. The CDR3 covers 12 residues. The germline V and J ends were trimmed by 1 base and 9 bases, with 6 bases remaining between them. The gene calls are TRBV12-3 or TRBV12-4 and TRBJ2-2; no definite D call. The sequence was collected from a human donor who was either an allogeneic HSCT recipient or a stem cell or donor lymphocyte infusion donor (not recorded which). It is not recorded whose cells these are; they may come from a transplant donor. The sample was blood, either unsorted or a sorted T cell fraction (not recorded which). The CDR3 DNA reads TGTGCCAGCAGTTTAGATGAATGGGAGCTGTTTTTT. Its translation: CASSLDEWELFF.